This T cell receptor beta chain was obtained from a study of metastatic and nonmetastatic thyroid tumors. Overall study context: Repertoires from blood and tumor or nodule tissue of malignant and benign thyroid patients were compared.

Until they underwent thyroid surgery, no patient had received any treatment. TCRdb used MiXCR to call clones anew from the PCR reads. The repertoire has approximately 20,000 clones, less than 15% of them found once; the top ten carry about 14%. This CDR3 comprises 14 residues. The V gene's germline CDR1 is DFQATT and CDR2 SNEGSKA (reference sequence). Trimming removed 2 bases from V and 6 bases from J, with 14 bases in between. The receptor was derived from a female donor with papillary thyroid cancer or a benign thyroid nodule (not recorded which). Some clones in this sample may be carry-over from other donors' samples. The chain is built from TRBV20-1 and TRBJ2-1; TRBD1 is a possible D gene (6 bases). Material for sequencing was tumor tissue. The CDR3 spells CSARLDSSFNEQFF. For the CDR3, the DNA is TGCAGTGCTAGATTGGACAGCTCATTCAATGAGCAGTTCTTC.